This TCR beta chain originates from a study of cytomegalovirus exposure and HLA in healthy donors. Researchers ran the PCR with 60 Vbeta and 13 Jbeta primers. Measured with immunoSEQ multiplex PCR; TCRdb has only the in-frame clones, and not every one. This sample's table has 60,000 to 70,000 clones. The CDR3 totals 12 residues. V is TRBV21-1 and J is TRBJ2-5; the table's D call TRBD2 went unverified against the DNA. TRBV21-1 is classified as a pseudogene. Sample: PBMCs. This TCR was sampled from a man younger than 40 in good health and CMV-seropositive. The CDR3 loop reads CASTTSWETQYF. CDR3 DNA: TGTGCCAGCACGACTAGTTGGGAGACCCAGTACTTC.